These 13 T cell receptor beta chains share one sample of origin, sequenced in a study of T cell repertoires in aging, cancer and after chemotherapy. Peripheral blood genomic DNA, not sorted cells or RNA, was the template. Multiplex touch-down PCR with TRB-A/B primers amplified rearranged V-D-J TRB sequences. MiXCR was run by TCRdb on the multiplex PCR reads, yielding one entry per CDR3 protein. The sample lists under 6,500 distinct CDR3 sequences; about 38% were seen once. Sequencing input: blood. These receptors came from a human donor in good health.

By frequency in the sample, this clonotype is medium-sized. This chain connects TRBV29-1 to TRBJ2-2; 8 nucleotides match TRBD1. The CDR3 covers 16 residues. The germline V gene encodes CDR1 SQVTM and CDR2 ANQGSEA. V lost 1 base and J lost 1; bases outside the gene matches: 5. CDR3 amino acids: CSVEAFGQGNTGELFF. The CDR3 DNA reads TGCAGCGTTGAAGCCTTTGGACAGGGGAACACCGGGGAGCTGTTTTTT.

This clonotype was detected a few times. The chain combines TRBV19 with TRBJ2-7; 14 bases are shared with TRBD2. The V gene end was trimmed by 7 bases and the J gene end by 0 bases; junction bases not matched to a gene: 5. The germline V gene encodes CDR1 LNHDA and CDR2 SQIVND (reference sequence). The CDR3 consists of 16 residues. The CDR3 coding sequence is TGTGCCAGTAAAAAAGGGACTAGCGGGAGCTCCTACGAGCAGTACTTC. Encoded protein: CASKKGTSGSSYEQYF.

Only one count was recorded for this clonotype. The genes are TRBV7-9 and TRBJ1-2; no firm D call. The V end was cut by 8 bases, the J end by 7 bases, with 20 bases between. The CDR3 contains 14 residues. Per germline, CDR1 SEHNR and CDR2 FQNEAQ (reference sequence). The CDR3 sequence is CASPGPGQRSGYTF. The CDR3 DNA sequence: TGTGCCAGCCCCGGCCCCGGCCAGCGGAGTGGCTACACCTTC.

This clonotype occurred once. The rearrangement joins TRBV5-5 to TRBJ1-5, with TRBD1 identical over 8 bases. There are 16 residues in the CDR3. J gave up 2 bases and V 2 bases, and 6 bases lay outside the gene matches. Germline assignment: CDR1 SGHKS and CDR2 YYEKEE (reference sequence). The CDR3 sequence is CASSLGPTGGNQPQHF. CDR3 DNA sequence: TGTGCCAGCAGCTTAGGGCCGACAGGGGGCAATCAGCCCCAGCATTTT.

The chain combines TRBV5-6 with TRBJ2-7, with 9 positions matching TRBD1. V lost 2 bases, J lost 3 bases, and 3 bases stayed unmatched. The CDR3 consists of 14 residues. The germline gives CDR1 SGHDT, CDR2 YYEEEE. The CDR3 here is CASSLKTGGYEQYF. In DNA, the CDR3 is TGTGCCAGCAGCTTAAAGACAGGGGGCTACGAGCAGTACTTC.

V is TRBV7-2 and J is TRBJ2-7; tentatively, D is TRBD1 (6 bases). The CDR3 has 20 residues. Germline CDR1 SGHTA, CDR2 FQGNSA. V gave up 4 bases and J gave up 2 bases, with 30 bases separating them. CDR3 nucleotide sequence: TGTGCCAGCAGCTCAAGGAAACTACGCATAGTCGGACAGTATCCCTACGAGCAGTACTTC. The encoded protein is CASSSRKLRIVGQYPYEQYF.

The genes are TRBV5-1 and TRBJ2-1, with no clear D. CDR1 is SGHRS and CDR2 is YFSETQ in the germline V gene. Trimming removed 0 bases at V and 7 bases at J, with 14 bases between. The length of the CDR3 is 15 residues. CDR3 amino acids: CASSLASSPANEQFF. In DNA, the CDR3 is TGCGCCAGCAGCTTGGCCTCGTCCCCAGCAAATGAGCAGTTCTTC. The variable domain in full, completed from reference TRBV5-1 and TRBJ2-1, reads KAGVTQTPRYLIKTRGQQVTLSCSPISGHRSVSWYQQTPGQGLQFLFEYFSETQRNKGNFPGRFSGRQFSNSRSEMNVSTLELGDSALYLCASSLASSPANEQFFGPGTRLTVL.

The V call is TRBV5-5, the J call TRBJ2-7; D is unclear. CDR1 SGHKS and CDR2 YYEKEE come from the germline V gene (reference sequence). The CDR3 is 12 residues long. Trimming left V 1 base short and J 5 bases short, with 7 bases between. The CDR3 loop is CASSLSGNEQYF. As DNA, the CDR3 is TGTGCCAGCAGCTTGTCAGGAAACGAGCAGTACTTC.

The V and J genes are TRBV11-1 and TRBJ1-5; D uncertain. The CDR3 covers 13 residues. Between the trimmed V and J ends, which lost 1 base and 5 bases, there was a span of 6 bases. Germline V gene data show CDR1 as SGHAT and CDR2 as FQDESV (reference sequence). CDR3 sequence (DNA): TGTGCCAGCAGCTTAGTCATCGATCAGCCCCAGCATTTT. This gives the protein CASSLVIDQPQHF.

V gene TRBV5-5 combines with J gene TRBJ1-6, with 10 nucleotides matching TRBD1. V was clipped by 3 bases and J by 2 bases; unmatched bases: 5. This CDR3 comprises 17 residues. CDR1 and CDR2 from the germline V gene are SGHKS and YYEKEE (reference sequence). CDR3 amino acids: CASSWRDRGTYNSPLHF. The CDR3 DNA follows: TGTGCCAGCAGCTGGAGGGACAGGGGAACCTATAATTCACCCCTCCACTTT.

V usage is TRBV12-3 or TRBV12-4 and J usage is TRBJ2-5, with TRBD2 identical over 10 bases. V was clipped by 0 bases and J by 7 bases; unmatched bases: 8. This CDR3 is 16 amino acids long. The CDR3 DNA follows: TGTGCCAGCAGTTTAGCGCAGTCTAGCGGGGGATCGACCCAGTACTTC. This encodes CASSLAQSSGGSTQYF.

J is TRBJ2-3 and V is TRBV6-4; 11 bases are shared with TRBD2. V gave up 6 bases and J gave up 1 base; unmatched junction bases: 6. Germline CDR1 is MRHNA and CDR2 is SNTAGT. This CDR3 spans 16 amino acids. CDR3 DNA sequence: TGTGCCAGCAGCTATAGCGGGGGGGCCGGCACAGATACGCAGTATTTT. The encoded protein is CASSYSGGAGTDTQYF.

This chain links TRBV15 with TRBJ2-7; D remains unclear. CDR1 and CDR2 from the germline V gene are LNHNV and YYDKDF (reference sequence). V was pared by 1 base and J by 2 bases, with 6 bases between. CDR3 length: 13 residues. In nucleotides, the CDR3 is TGTGCCACCAGCAGAGGCGCAACCTACGAGCAGTACTTC. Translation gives CATSRGATYEQYF.